This paragraph reports one TCR beta chain. The antigen is not known. CDR3 length: 15 amino acids. Unmatched junction bases numbered 2, after V lost 2 bases and J lost 2 bases. The germline gives CDR1 MDHEN, CDR2 SYDVKM. The source of the sample is a study of cytomegalovirus exposure and HLA in healthy donors. Vbeta (60) and Jbeta (13) primers were used in the PCR. The table came from immunoSEQ multiplex PCR; TCRdb's copy has only in-frame clones and leaves some out. The table lists about 150,000 clones, 55% to 80% of them singletons. Study results and caveats: Previous analysis showed most TCR beta V segments were productive about 90% or about 30% of the time. In a later analysis, DRB1 alleles had the most associated TCRs; HLA-C alleles the fewest.

This receptor was obtained from a woman aged 55-75 years in good health and CMV-seropositive. The specimen sequenced was PBMCs. The chain links TRBV28 to TRBJ2-3; 9 bases map to TRBD2. CDR3 in amino acids: CASSLPSGTTDTQYF. CDR3 coding DNA: TGTGCCAGCAGTTTACCTAGCGGGACCACAGATACGCAGTATTTT.